The 24 T cell receptor beta chains presented below share a single source sample, sequenced in a study of blood T cell repertoires in COVID-19. The method was immunoSEQ multiplex PCR; TCRdb's version includes in-frame clones alone and lacks a portion of them. This table has tens of thousands of clones, around 90% appearing once. The sequenced material came from peripheral blood. Receptors originate from an elderly woman with active or convalescent COVID-19.

The V gene is TRBV24-1, the J gene TRBJ2-3, with 7 positions matching TRBD1. CDR3 length equals 18 residues. V shed 6 bases, J shed 0 bases, and the junction held 14 bases outside the gene matches. CDR1 and CDR2 (germline): KGHDR, SFDVKD. CDR3 sequence: CATSPGTVTLTSTDTQYF. The CDR3 coding sequence is TGTGCCACCAGTCCGGGGACAGTCACCCTAACTAGCACAGATACGCAGTATTTT.

V and J are TRBV24-1 and TRBJ2-7, with 9 nucleotides matching TRBD1. J lost 5 bases, V lost 5 bases, and 9 bases had no gene match. CDR1 KGHDR and CDR2 SFDVKD come from the germline V gene. This CDR3 comprises 15 residues. CDR3 residues: CATSGNTGGSNEQYF. For the CDR3, the DNA is TGTGCCACCAGTGGGAATACAGGGGGCTCGAACGAGCAGTACTTC.

The V and J genes are TRBV12-5 and TRBJ1-5; 9 bases match TRBD1. The CDR3 has 18 amino acids. Trimming took 2 bases from V and 3 from J; bases not matched to a gene: 11. In germline, CDR1 is LGHNT, CDR2 FRNRAP. CDR3 residues: CASGLSRLGQGDNQPQHF. CDR3 nucleotides: TGTGCTAGTGGTTTGAGTCGATTGGGACAGGGAGACAATCAGCCCCAGCATTTT.

The chain links TRBV27 to TRBJ1-6; weak D call: TRBD1 (6 bases). CDR3 length: 13 residues. Germline V lookup: CDR1 MNHEY, CDR2 SMNVEV (reference sequence). The ends were cut back, 5 bases at V and 11 bases at J, with 13 bases in the middle. CDR3 residues: CASSLRGFPPLHF. The CDR3 DNA is TGTGCCAGCAGTCTTAGGGGGTTTCCACCCCTCCACTTT.

The V gene is TRBV5-4, the J gene TRBJ2-1, with D perhaps matching TRBD1 (6 bases). Trimming pared 4 bases from V and 9 bases from J, leaving 20 bases between. The CDR3 length is 15 residues. Germline V gene sequence: CDR1 SGHNT, CDR2 YYREEE (reference sequence). This CDR3 reads CASSAYLRGRGEQFF. The CDR3 DNA sequence: TGTGCCAGCAGCGCCTACCTGAGGGGGAGAGGTGAGCAGTTCTTC.

This chain uses TRBV6-2 or TRBV6-3 with TRBJ1-1, with 9 positions matching TRBD1. There are 16 residues in the CDR3. Germline CDR1 MNHEY, CDR2 SVGEGT. The trim removed 6 bases at V and 5 bases at J, leaving 13 bases unmatched. The CDR3 reads CASSDLVYRGRTEAFF. CDR3 bases: TGTGCCAGCAGCGACCTTGTGTACAGGGGGCGAACTGAAGCTTTCTTT.

This clone was detected only once. The V gene is TRBV6-6, the J gene TRBJ2-2, with 9 bases aligning to TRBD2. Germline V gene data show CDR1 as MNHNY and CDR2 as SVGAGI (reference sequence). CDR3 length: 16 residues. J gave up 1 base and V 6 bases, and 6 bases lay outside the gene matches. The CDR3 nucleotides read TGTGCCAGCAGGGTAGCTAGCGGGGTGAACACCGGGGAGCTGTTTTTT. Its translation: CASRVASGVNTGELFF.

This chain links TRBV5-5 with TRBJ2-7; 8 nucleotides align to TRBD2. Per the germline V gene, CDR1 is SGHKS and CDR2 is YYEKEE (reference sequence). The CDR3 is 15 amino acids. Trimming took 3 bases from V and 4 from J; bases not matched to a gene: 9. CDR3 in DNA: TGTGCCAGCAGCTGGCCTACTAGCGGACAATACGAGCAGTACTTC. It codes for CASSWPTSGQYEQYF. The variable domain in full, with the rest retrieved from reference TRBV5-5 and TRBJ2-7, is DAGVTQSPTHLIKTRGQQVTLRCSPISGHKSVSWYQQVLGQGPQFIFQYYEKEERGRGNFPDRFSARQFPNYSSELNVNALLLGDSALYLCASSWPTSGQYEQYFGPGTRLTVT.

This clone was detected only a few times. The gene calls are TRBV5-4 and TRBJ2-2, with D possibly being TRBD1 (5 bases). The V gene lost 2 bases and the J gene lost 7 bases, with 24 bases spanning the gap. The CDR3 is 18 amino acids. The germline V gene has CDR1 SGHNT and CDR2 YYREEE (reference sequence). The CDR3 spells CASSFLPGRAFASGELFF. As DNA, the CDR3 is TGTGCCAGCAGCTTTCTCCCCGGCAGGGCTTTTGCTAGCGGGGAGCTGTTTTTT.

This clone was observed a handful of times. The chain couples TRBV28 to TRBJ2-7, with D perhaps matching TRBD1 (5 bases). CDR3 length: 14 amino acids. With 6 bases removed from V and 3 bases from J, the gap between germline ends came to 15 bases. The germline V gene has CDR1 MDHEN and CDR2 SYDVKM. CDR3 in DNA: TGTGCCAGCAGGAATGCAGGGATTAACTACGAGCAGTACTTC. As protein: CASRNAGINYEQYF.

The chain carries TRBV11-2 and TRBJ2-1, with 8 bases aligning to TRBD1. Trimming removed 5 bases from V and 1 base from J; junction bases left unmatched: 4. CDR1 is SGHAT and CDR2 is FQNNGV in the germline V gene. CDR3 length equals 15 residues. The chain's CDR3 is CASSLGTGSYNEQFF. DNA of the CDR3: TGTGCCAGCAGCCTAGGGACAGGTTCCTACAATGAGCAGTTCTTC.

The rearrangement links TRBV3-1 (or the pseudogene TRBV3-2) to TRBJ1-5; no clear D gene. This CDR3 has 13 residues. Deletions cut 4 bases from V and 5 bases from J, with 9 bases between. Germline assignment: CDR1 LGHDT and CDR2 YNNKEL (reference sequence). This chain's CDR3 is CASSRQLYQPQHF. The DNA of the CDR3 is TGTGCCAGCAGCCGGCAACTATATCAGCCCCAGCATTTT.

The V gene is TRBV5-1, the J gene TRBJ2-6; perhaps TRBD1 as D (6 bases). This CDR3 is 20 amino acids long. Deletions cut 7 bases from V and 0 bases from J, with 26 bases between. Germline V lookup: CDR1 SGHRS, CDR2 YFSETQ. In nucleotides, the CDR3 is TGCGCCAGCTCGCAGGGTGGGACCGGGACATTTATCTCTGGGGCCAACGTCCTGACTTTC. Protein product: CASSQGGTGTFISGANVLTF.

The chain links TRBV13 to TRBJ2-1; TRBD2 is a possible D gene (5 bases). The germline V gene encodes CDR1 PRHDT and CDR2 FYEKMQ (reference sequence). V was pared by 8 bases and J by 1 base, with 15 bases between. This CDR3 is built from 15 residues. The CDR3 DNA follows: TGTGCCAGCTCACTGGGAGCGGATTCCTACAATGAGCAGTTCTTC. It specifies CASSLGADSYNEQFF.

The chain is built from TRBV19 and TRBJ2-2; 14 bases align to TRBD2. The CDR3 is 18 amino acids. CDR1 is LNHDA and CDR2 is SQIVND in the germline V gene (reference sequence). The V gene end was trimmed by 5 bases and the J gene end by 0 bases; junction bases not matched to a gene: 5. This chain's CDR3 is CASSPRTSGRTNTGELFF. As DNA, the CDR3 is TGTGCCAGTAGTCCCCGGACTAGCGGGAGGACGAACACCGGGGAGCTGTTTTTT.

The chain recombines TRBV6-5 with TRBJ2-1; D is unresolved. The CDR3 consists of 14 residues. Trimming cost V 5 bases and J 1 base, with 9 bases left between them. Germline V CDR1 and CDR2: MNHEY, SVGAGI. CDR3 residues: CASSPPVSYNEQFF. The CDR3 coding sequence is TGTGCCAGCAGTCCCCCGGTATCCTACAATGAGCAGTTCTTC.

J is TRBJ1-2 and V is TRBV28; tentatively, D is TRBD1 (5 bases). The CDR3 spans 12 residues. Per germline, CDR1 MDHEN and CDR2 SYDVKM. With 5 bases removed from V and 7 bases from J, the gap between germline ends came to 11 bases. As DNA, the CDR3 is TGTGCCAGCAGTGCGGGGCCCCTTGGCTACACCTTC. Translated, it gives CASSAGPLGYTF.

The chain carries TRBV5-1 and TRBJ2-2; D remains unclear. V dropped 5 bases and J dropped 1 base, with 6 bases sitting between them. CDR3 length: 13 residues. Germline CDR1 is SGHRS and CDR2 is YFSETQ. The CDR3 nucleotides read TGCGCCAGCAGTTTCCAGAACACCGGGGAGCTGTTTTTT. It codes for CASSFQNTGELFF.

V usage is TRBV6-5 and J usage is TRBJ2-5, with D tentatively TRBD1 (5 bases). The CDR3 consists of 14 residues. From germline, CDR1 is MNHEY and CDR2 SVGAGI. The V end was cut by 8 bases, the J end by 4 bases, with 17 bases between. DNA of the CDR3: TGTGCCAGCCACAGGCCCTTAAGGGCAGAGACCCAGTACTTC. Translating it yields CASHRPLRAETQYF.

The chain employs TRBV7-2 and TRBJ2-3; TRBD1 matches 8 bases. The CDR3 runs to 17 residues. Germline V lookup: CDR1 SGHTA, CDR2 FQGNSA. The ends lost 3 bases at V and 0 bases at J; junction bases unmatched: 8. CDR3 coding DNA: TGTGCCAGCAGCTTCCGGCCCGGACAGGGTAGCACAGATACGCAGTATTTT. This codes for CASSFRPGQGSTDTQYF.

The chain has TRBV4-1 and TRBJ1-1; D gene ambiguous. The CDR3 spans 16 residues. CDR1 MGHRA and CDR2 YSYEKL come from the germline V gene. The ends were cut back, 0 bases at V and 3 bases at J, with 14 bases in the middle. CDR3 loop: CASSQDPPGGYTEAFF. CDR3 nucleotide sequence: TGCGCCAGCAGCCAAGATCCTCCAGGAGGCTACACTGAAGCTTTCTTT.

This clone has a handful of counts. The V call is TRBV28, the J call TRBJ2-1, with D possibly TRBD2 on 7 matching bases. Deletions cut 6 bases from V and 8 bases from J, with 20 bases between. Germline loops: CDR1 MDHEN, CDR2 SYDVKM. CDR3 size: 15 residues. The CDR3 loop reads CASSLGGAFSHEQFF. DNA for the CDR3: TGTGCCAGCAGCCTGGGGGGGGCCTTTAGCCATGAGCAGTTCTTC.

V is TRBV27 and J is TRBJ2-7, with 10 bases fitting TRBD1. Trimming took 5 bases from V and 9 from J; bases not matched to a gene: 10. This CDR3 region has 14 residues. Germline CDR1 reads MNHEY; CDR2 reads SMNVEV (reference sequence). In DNA, the CDR3 is TGTGCCAGCAGTCCGGGACAGGGGTTCGTCGGGCAGTACTTC. Translated, it gives CASSPGQGFVGQYF.

V and J are TRBV28 and TRBJ1-5; 8 bases are shared with TRBD1. The length of the CDR3 is 16 residues. Germline trimming cut 3 bases from V and 3 bases from J; bases unmatched to any gene: 7. Germline V gene data show CDR1 as MDHEN and CDR2 as SYDVKM. The CDR3 protein is CASSLGRGPINQPQHF. The CDR3 coding sequence is TGTGCCAGCAGTTTGGGCAGGGGGCCGATCAATCAGCCCCAGCATTTT.